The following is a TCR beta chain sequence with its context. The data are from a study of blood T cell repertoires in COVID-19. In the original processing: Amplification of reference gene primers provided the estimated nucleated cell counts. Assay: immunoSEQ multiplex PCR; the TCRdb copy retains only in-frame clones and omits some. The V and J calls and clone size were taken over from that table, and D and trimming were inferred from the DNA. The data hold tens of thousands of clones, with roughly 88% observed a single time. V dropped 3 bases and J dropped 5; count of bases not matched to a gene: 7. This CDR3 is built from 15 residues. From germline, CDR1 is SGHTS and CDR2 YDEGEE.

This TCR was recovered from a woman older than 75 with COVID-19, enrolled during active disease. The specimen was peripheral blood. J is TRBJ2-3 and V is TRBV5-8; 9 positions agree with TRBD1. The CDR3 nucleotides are TGTGCCAGCAGCTCCCCCGGGACAGGGAAAGATACGCAGTATTTT. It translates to CASSSPGTGKDTQYF.